The 16 T cell receptor beta chains below all came from one sample that was sequenced in a study of T cells after yellow fever vaccination. TCRdb recomputed calls from the 5' RACE reads with MiXCR, one row per CDR3 protein. The profile shows a few hundred thousand distinct CDR3 sequences, approximately 9% of them singletons. Specimen: PBMCs, collected on the day of the first yellow fever vaccination. Receptors were obtained from a man between 18 and 35 years old who received the YFV17D yellow fever vaccine.

This clonotype was detected only a few times. V and J are TRBV7-6 and TRBJ2-1; either TRBD1 or TRBD2 may supply D (5 bases each). The germline V gene has CDR1 SGHVS and CDR2 FNYEAQ. V gave up 1 base and J gave up 9 bases, with 13 bases separating them. The CDR3 runs to 14 residues. CDR3 nucleotides: TGTGCCAGCAGCTTAGTTGGGGACGCCGGTGAGCAGTTCTTC. Amino acid sequence: CASSLVGDAGEQFF.

The chain has TRBV5-4 and TRBJ2-3; TRBD2 aligns across 13 bases. V lost 4 bases and J lost 6; bases outside the gene matches: 8. CDR1 is SGHNT, CDR2 YYREEE, per germline (reference sequence). The CDR3 is 16 amino acids. The CDR3 reads CASSIGLAGEVDTQYF. CDR3 DNA sequence: TGTGCCAGCAGCATCGGACTAGCGGGGGAGGTGGATACGCAGTATTTT.

This clonotype has a count of ten or more. The genes are TRBV12-3 or TRBV12-4 and TRBJ2-1; TRBD2 is a possible D gene (6 bases). CDR3 length: 15 amino acids. V lost 2 bases and J 4 bases, leaving 12 bases between the germline ends. The CDR3 bases are TGTGCCAGCAGTTTATACGCGGGGACTTACAATGAGCAGTTCTTC. It encodes CASSLYAGTYNEQFF.

The V call is TRBV11-1, the J call TRBJ2-7, with D tentatively TRBD1 or TRBD2 (5 bases each). There are 12 residues in the CDR3. Germline V gene data show CDR1 as SGHAT and CDR2 as FQDESV (reference sequence). The V gene lost 5 bases and the J gene lost 5 bases, with 10 bases spanning the gap. In DNA, the CDR3 is TGTGCCAGCAGCCCAGGGACCAACGAGCAGTACTTC. Translated, it gives CASSPGTNEQYF.

This clonotype was counted only a few times. V is TRBV19 and J is TRBJ2-3; tentatively, D is TRBD1 (7 bases). V lost 11 bases and J 4 bases, leaving 25 bases between the germline ends. The CDR3 is 16 residues long. Germline V lookup: CDR1 LNHDA, CDR2 SQIVND (reference sequence). The CDR3 protein is CASSGTEGGFSDTQYF. CDR3 DNA: TGTGCCTCCTCTGGGACAGAAGGAGGGTTTTCAGATACGCAGTATTTT.

This clonotype was found many times. V usage is TRBV4-1 and J usage is TRBJ2-3; 10 nucleotides line up with TRBD2. CDR3 length equals 16 residues. Trimming removed 1 base from V and 3 bases from J; junction bases left unmatched: 4. Germline lookup yields CDR1 MGHRA and CDR2 YSYEKL. The CDR3 loop reads CASSQGAGGWTDTQYF. The CDR3 nucleotides read TGCGCCAGCAGCCAAGGAGCGGGGGGGTGGACAGATACGCAGTATTTT.

This clonotype was observed many times. The V and J genes are TRBV12-3 or TRBV12-4 and TRBJ2-1, with 10 positions matching TRBD2. Trimming at V came to 6 bases and at J to 5 bases, leaving 7 bases not matched to a gene. The CDR3 contains 15 residues. The CDR3 nucleotides are TGTGCCAGCAGCCATCCTAGCGGGGGTGACAATGAGCAGTTCTTC. The encoded protein is CASSHPSGGDNEQFF.

The chain recombines TRBV18 with TRBJ2-5; no definite D call. This CDR3 comprises 13 residues. Germline V gene sequence: CDR1 KGHSH, CDR2 LQKENI. Trimming left V 2 bases short and J 4 bases short, with 8 bases between. The CDR3 region is CASSPGSRETQYF. Written as DNA, the CDR3 is TGTGCCAGCTCACCAGGATCAAGAGAGACCCAGTACTTC.

This clonotype was observed many times. The CDR3 region has the DNA TGTGCCAGCAGTGAATTTCAGTCCGGGGAGCTGTTTTTT. Its protein product is CASSEFQSGELFF. V is TRBV25-1 and J is TRBJ2-2, with D unresolved. The V gene's germline CDR1 is MGHDK and CDR2 SYGVNS. The CDR3 consists of 13 residues. With 1 base removed from V and 6 bases from J, the gap between germline ends came to 6 bases.

This clonotype has just a few counts. V is TRBV4-3 and J is TRBJ2-2; unclear D gene. From germline, CDR1 is LGHNA and CDR2 YSLEER. V dropped 0 bases and J dropped 0 bases, with 11 bases sitting between them. This CDR3 has 17 residues. The CDR3 DNA reads as TGCGCCAGCAGCCAAGACCGATACACCTCGAACACCGGGGAGCTGTTTTTT. It encodes CASSQDRYTSNTGELFF.

This clonotype was observed a few times. The rearrangement joins TRBV28 to TRBJ1-5; D is ambiguous. Germline CDR1 MDHEN, CDR2 SYDVKM. This CDR3 has 13 amino acids. The ends were cut back, 6 bases at V and 5 bases at J, with 11 bases in the middle. CDR3 amino acids: CASSAEVDQPQHF. The DNA for the CDR3 is TGTGCCAGCAGCGCGGAAGTGGATCAGCCCCAGCATTTT.

This clonotype was counted between two and nine times. The rearrangement uses TRBV7-2 and TRBJ2-7, with 8 bases matching TRBD2. CDR3 length equals 16 residues. Germline V gene lookup returns CDR1 SGHTA and CDR2 FQGNSA. Trimming cost V 3 bases and J 1 base; bases outside gene matches: 8. CDR3 loop: CASSFHGTSASYEQYF. In DNA, the CDR3 is TGTGCCAGCAGCTTCCATGGGACTAGTGCTTCCTACGAGCAGTACTTC. Full variable domain (rest looked up from reference TRBV7-2 and TRBJ2-7): GAGVSQSPSNKVTEKGKDVELRCDPISGHTALYWYRQSLGQGLEFLIYFQGNSAPDKSGLPSDRFSAERTGGSVSTLTIQRTQQEDSAVYLCASSFHGTSASYEQYFGPGTRLTVT.

This clonotype showed up just a few times. This chain joins TRBV10-3 and TRBJ1-1, with a weak D call TRBD1 (6 bases). V gave up 2 bases and J gave up 1 base, with 11 bases separating them. The CDR3 runs 15 residues. The germline gives CDR1 ENHRY, CDR2 SYGVKD. The CDR3 loop is CAISEPGQTNTEAFF. The CDR3 bases are TGTGCCATCAGTGAGCCCGGACAGACGAACACTGAAGCTTTCTTT.

This chain links TRBV5-1 with TRBJ2-2; D is uncertain. This CDR3 spans 14 amino acids. Trimming took off 3 bases at V and 8 bases at J, with 14 bases between the two ends. Germline V gene data show CDR1 as SGHRS and CDR2 as YFSETQ. Written as DNA, the CDR3 is TGCGCCAGCAGCTCTTCGGGCCTCCCGGGGGAGCTGTTTTTT. Its translation is CASSSSGLPGELFF. The full variable domain, completed using reference TRBV5-1 and TRBJ2-2, is KAGVTQTPRYLIKTRGQQVTLSCSPISGHRSVSWYQQTPGQGLQFLFEYFSETQRNKGNFPGRFSGRQFSNSRSEMNVSTLELGDSALYLCASSSSGLPGELFFGEGSRLTVL.

V and J are TRBV7-3 and TRBJ1-5; D gene uncertain. Germline assignment: CDR1 SGHTA and CDR2 FQGTGA. The ends were cut back, 2 bases at V and 7 bases at J, with 12 bases in the middle. The CDR3 length is 14 residues. CDR3: CASSLWEGLQPQHF. Here the CDR3 DNA reads TGTGCCAGCAGCTTATGGGAGGGCTTACAGCCCCAGCATTTT. The whole variable domain, filled in from reference TRBV7-3 and TRBJ1-5, reads GAGVSQTPSNKVTEKGKYVELRCDPISGHTALYWYRQSLGQGPEFLIYFQGTGAADDSGLPNDRFFAVRPEGSVSTLKIQRTERGDSAVYLCASSLWEGLQPQHFGDGTRLSIL.

The chain recombines TRBV5-4 with TRBJ2-1, with a possible D match to TRBD2 (7 bases). Trimming stripped 3 bases from V and 3 bases from J, with 16 bases between. The V gene's germline CDR1 is SGHNT and CDR2 YYREEE (reference sequence). There are 16 residues in the CDR3. The CDR3 nucleotides are TGTGCCAGCAGCTCCAGGCGGGGGCCAAACTACAATGAGCAGTTCTTC. It specifies CASSSRRGPNYNEQFF. Filled out from reference TRBV5-4 and TRBJ2-1, the complete variable domain reads ETGVTQSPTHLIKTRGQQVTLRCSSQSGHNTVSWYQQALGQGPQFIFQYYREEENGRGNFPPRFSGLQFPNYSSELNVNALELDDSALYLCASSSRRGPNYNEQFFGPGTRLTVL.